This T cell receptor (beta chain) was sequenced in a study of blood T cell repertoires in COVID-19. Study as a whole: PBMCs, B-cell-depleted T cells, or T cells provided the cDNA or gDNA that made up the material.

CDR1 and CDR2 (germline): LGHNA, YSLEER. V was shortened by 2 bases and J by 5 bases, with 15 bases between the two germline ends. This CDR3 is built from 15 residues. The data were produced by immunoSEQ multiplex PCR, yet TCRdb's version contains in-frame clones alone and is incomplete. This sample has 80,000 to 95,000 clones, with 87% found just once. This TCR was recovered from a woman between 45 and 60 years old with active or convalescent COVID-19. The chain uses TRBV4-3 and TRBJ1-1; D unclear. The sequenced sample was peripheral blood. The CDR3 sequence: CASSQQKAGKTEAFF. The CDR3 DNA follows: TGCGCCAGCAGCCAACAAAAGGCGGGGAAAACTGAAGCTTTCTTT.